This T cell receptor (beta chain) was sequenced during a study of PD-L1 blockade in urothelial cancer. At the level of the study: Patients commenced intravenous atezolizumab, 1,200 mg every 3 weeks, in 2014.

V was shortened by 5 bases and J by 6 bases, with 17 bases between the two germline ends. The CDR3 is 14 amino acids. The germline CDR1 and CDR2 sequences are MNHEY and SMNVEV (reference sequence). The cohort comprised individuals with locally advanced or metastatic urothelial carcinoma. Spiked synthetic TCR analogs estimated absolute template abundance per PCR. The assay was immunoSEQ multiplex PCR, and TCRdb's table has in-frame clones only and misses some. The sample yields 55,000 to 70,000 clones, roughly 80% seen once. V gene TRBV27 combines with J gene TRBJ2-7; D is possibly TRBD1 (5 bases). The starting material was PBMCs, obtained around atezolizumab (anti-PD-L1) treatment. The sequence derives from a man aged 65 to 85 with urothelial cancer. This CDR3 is CASSPQGGSAEQYF. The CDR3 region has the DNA TGTGCCAGCAGTCCCCAGGGCGGTTCGGCCGAGCAGTACTTC.